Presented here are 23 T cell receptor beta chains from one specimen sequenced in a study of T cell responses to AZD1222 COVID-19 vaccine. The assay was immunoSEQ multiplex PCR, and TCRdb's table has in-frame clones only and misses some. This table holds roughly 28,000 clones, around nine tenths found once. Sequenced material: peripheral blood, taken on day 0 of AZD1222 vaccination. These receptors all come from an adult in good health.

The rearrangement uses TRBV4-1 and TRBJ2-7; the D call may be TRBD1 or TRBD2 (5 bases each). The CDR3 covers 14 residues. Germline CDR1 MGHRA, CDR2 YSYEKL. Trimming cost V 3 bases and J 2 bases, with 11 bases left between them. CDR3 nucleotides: TGCGCCAGCAGCCAGTGGACGGGACCCTACGAGCAGTACTTC. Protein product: CASSQWTGPYEQYF.

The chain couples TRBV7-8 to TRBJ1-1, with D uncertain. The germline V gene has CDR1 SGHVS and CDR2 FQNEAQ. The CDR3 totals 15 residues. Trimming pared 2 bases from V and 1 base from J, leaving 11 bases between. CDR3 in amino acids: CASSLILAENTEAFF. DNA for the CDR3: TGTGCCAGCAGCTTAATTCTAGCGGAGAACACTGAAGCTTTCTTT.

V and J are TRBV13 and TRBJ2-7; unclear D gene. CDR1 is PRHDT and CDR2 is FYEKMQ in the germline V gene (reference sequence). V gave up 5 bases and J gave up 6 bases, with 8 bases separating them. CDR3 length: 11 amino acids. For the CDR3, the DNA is TGTGCCAGCAGCATCCTGGGCGAGCAGTACTTC. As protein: CASSILGEQYF.

The chain's CDR3 is CASRRTGDNSPLHF. CDR3 coding DNA: TGTGCCAGCAGGCGGACAGGGGATAATTCACCCCTCCACTTT. This chain links TRBV27 with TRBJ1-6, with 9 bases lining up with TRBD1. The germline gives CDR1 MNHEY, CDR2 SMNVEV (reference sequence). CDR3 size: 14 residues. V was pared by 6 bases and J by 5 bases, with 2 bases of the junction left unmatched.

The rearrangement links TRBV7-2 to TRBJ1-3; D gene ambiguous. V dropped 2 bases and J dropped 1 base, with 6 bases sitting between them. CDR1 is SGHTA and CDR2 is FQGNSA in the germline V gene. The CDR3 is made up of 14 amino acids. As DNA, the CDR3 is TGTGCCAGCAGCTTACCTTCGTCTGGAAACACCATATATTTT. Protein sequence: CASSLPSSGNTIYF.

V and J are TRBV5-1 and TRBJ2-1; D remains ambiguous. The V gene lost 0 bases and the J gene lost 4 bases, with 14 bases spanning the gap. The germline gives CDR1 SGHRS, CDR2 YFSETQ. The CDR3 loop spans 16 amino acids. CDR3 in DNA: TGCGCCAGCAGCTTGGCGCCTGAGACTTTATACAATGAGCAGTTCTTC. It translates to CASSLAPETLYNEQFF.

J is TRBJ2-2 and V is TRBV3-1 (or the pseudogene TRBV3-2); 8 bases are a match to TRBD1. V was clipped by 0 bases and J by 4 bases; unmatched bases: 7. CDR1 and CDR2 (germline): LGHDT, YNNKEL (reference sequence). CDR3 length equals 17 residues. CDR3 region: CASSQDVRQGSTGELFF. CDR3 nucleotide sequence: TGTGCCAGCAGCCAAGATGTTAGACAGGGGAGCACCGGGGAGCTGTTTTTT.

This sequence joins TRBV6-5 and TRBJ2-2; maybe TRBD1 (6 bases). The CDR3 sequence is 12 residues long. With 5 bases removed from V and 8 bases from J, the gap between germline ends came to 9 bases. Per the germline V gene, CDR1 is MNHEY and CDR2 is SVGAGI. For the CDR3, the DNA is TGTGCCAGCAGTCCACAGGGAGGGGAGCTGTTTTTT. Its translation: CASSPQGGELFF.

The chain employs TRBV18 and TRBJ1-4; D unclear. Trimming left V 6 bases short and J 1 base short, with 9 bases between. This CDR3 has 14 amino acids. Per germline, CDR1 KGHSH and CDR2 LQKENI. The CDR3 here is CASSSIGTNEKLFF. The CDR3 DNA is TGTGCCAGCTCGTCGATTGGAACTAATGAAAAACTGTTTTTT.

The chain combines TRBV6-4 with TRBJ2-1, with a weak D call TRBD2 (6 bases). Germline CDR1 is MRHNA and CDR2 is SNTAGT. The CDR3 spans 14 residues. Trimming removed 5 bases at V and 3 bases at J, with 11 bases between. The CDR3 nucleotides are TGTGCCAGCAGTCCGGAGGGGAACTACAATGAGCAGTTCTTC. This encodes CASSPEGNYNEQFF.

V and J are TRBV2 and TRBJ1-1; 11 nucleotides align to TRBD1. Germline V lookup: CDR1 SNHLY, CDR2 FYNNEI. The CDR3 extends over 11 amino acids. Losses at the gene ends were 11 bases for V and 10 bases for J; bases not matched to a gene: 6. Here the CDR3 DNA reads TGTGCCGGCGGACAGGGGGCAGGAGCTTTCTTT. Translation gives CAGGQGAGAFF.

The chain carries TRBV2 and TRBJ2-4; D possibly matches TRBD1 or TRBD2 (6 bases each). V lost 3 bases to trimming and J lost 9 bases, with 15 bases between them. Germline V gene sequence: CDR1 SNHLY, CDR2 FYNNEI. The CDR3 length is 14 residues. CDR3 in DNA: TGTGCCAGCAGTGACGGGGGCGGCAGTGGCATTCAGTACTTC. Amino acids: CASSDGGGSGIQYF.

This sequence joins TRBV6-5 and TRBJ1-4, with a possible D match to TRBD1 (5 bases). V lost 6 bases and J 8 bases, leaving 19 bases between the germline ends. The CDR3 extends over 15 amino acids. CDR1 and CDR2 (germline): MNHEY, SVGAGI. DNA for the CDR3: TGTGCCAGCAGCCTTAATTTCGATAGACAGGAAAAACTGTTTTTT. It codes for CASSLNFDRQEKLFF.

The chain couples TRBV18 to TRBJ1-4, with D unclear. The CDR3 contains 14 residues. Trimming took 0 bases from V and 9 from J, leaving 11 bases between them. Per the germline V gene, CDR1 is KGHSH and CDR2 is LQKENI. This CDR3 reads CASSPPGGGQKLFF. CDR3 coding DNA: TGTGCCAGCTCACCACCGGGCGGAGGCCAAAAACTGTTTTTT. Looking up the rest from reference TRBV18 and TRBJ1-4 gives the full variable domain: NAGVMQNPRHLVRRRGQEARLRCSPMKGHSHVYWYRQLPEEGLKFMVYLQKENIIDESGMPKERFSAEFPKEGPSILRIQQVVRGDSAAYFCASSPPGGGQKLFFGSGTQLSVL.

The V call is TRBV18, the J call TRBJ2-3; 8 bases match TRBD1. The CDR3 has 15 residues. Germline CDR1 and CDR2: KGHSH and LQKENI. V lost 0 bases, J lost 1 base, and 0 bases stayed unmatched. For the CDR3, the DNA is TGTGCCAGCTCACCACCGGACAGGGGCACAGATACGCAGTATTTT. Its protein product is CASSPPDRGTDTQYF. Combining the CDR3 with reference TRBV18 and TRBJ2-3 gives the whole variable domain NAGVMQNPRHLVRRRGQEARLRCSPMKGHSHVYWYRQLPEEGLKFMVYLQKENIIDESGMPKERFSAEFPKEGPSILRIQQVVRGDSAAYFCASSPPDRGTDTQYFGPGTRLTVL.

This chain's CDR3 is CSASPGSASTEAFF. The DNA for the CDR3 is TGCAGTGCTAGTCCAGGAAGCGCGTCGACTGAAGCTTTCTTT. The chain carries TRBV20-1 and TRBJ1-1; D is unresolved. Germline V gives CDR1 DFQATT, CDR2 SNEGSKA (reference sequence). With 3 bases removed from V and 5 bases from J, the gap between germline ends came to 16 bases. The CDR3 is made up of 14 amino acids.

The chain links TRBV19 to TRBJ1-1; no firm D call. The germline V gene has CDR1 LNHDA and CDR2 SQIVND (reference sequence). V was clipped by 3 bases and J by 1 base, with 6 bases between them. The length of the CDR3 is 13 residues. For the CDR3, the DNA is TGTGCCAGTAGTATTTCCCCGAACACTGAAGCTTTCTTT. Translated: CASSISPNTEAFF.

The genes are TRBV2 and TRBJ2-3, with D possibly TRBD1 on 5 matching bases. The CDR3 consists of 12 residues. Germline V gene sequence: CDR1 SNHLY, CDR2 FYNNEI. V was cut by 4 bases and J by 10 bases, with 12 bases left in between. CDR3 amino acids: CASSGPQGAQYF. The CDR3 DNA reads TGTGCCAGCAGTGGCCCCCAGGGCGCGCAGTATTTT.

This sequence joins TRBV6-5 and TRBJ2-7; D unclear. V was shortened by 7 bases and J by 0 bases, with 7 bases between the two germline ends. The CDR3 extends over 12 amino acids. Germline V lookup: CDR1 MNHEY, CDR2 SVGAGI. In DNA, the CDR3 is TGTGCCAGCAATGGCGGCTCCTACGAGCAGTACTTC. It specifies CASNGGSYEQYF.

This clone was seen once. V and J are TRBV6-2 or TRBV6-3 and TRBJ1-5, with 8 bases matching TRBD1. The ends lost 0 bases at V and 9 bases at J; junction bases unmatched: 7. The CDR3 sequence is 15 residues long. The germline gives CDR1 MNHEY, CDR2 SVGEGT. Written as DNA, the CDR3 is TGTGCCAGCAGTTACTCATTAGGACAGGGAAGGCCCCAGCATTTT. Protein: CASSYSLGQGRPQHF.

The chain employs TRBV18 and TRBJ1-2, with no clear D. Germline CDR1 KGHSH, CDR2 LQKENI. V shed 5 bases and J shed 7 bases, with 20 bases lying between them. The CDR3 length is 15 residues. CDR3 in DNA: TGTGCCAGCTCAGGTATTGGGAAACAAACGGCTGGCTACACCTTC. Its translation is CASSGIGKQTAGYTF.

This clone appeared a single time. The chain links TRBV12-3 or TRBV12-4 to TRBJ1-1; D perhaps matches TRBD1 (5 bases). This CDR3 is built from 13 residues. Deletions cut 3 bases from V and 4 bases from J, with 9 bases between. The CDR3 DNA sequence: TGTGCCAGCAGTTTTGGAGGGGTCACTGAAGCTTTCTTT. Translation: CASSFGGVTEAFF.

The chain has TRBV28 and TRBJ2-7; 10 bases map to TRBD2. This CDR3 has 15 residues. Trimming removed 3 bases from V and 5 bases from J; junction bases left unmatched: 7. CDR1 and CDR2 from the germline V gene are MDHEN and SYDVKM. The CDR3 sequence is CASSLGGTSEDEQYF. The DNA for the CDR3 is TGTGCCAGCAGTTTGGGAGGGACTAGCGAAGACGAGCAGTACTTC.